This section outlines one T cell receptor (beta chain) sequence together with its context. This clonotype has a count of ten or more. Its binding antigen is unknown. No much larger clone is present one base from it, and per-base qualities are unavailable. The donors were some 36 Caucasian individuals from Russia, aged roughly 6 to 100 years, who were systemically healthy. Each donor gave ten milliliters of peripheral blood, drawn into EDTA-treated Vacutainer tubes. Ficoll-Paque density-gradient centrifugation was used to isolate PBMCs, with at least 6 million per sample. Total RNA was extracted from PBMCs with Trizol reagent, with at least 5 micrograms obtained per sample. For every donor, flow cytometry on a PBMC aliquot measured the percentage of naive CD45RAhigh/CD27high T cells. The data are from a study of blood T cells in healthy people across ages (dated by TCRdb to the mid-2010s). Study-level background: In model experiments, roughly one uniquely barcoded TCR beta cDNA molecule per two T cells was captured by template switching. For two donors (one aged 18 to 30 and one aged 80 or older), the study analyzed two additional independent replicas of 1 million unique cDNA reads from the same blood draw. Using deep sequencing normalized with unique cDNA molecular identifiers, the study measured how TCR beta repertoire diversity changes with age. Four age groups were formed from the donors: young (average approximately 15 years), middle-aged (just under 40), aged (about 62) and long-lived (about 80). Overall results and qualifications from the work: Since profiling was done on bulk unsorted PBMCs, naive and antigen-experienced compartments could not be conclusively compared. There was a strong correlation between observed TCR beta diversity and the percentage of naive T cells measured by flow cytometry. Because the CMV infection status of the donors was unknown, age-related changes in expanded clonotypes may potentially have been confounded. Observed TCR beta diversity per million T cells fell roughly linearly with age, and a significant reduction was already apparent by age about 38. Compared with the aged group, more naive CD4+ T cells, fewer expanded clones and increased TCR diversity were shown by the long-lived group, suggesting age selection. Total diversity estimates from one million sequenced T cells were considered lower bounds and underestimates.

The method behind the library was 5' RACE. Sequenced on an Illumina HiSeq 2500. A second PCR of about 6 to 11 cycles was performed with a sample-barcoded 5' primer and a J-beta primer mix. A unique molecular identifier was introduced onto each TCR beta cDNA molecule by a template-switch 5' adaptor carrying 12 random nucleotides. Each sample yielded at least 2.5 million CDR3-containing paired-end reads. All of the RNA was converted into first-strand cDNA using the Mint cDNA synthesis kit, with a TRBC-specific oligonucleotide serving as the primer. After uracil-DNA glycosylase treatment, a first 18-cycle PCR used universal primers M1SS and BC2_uni_R on all cDNA. The authors processed their data as follows. Each sample was normalized by randomly selecting 1 million high-quality reads, each carrying a distinct molecular identifier. Reads with shared molecular identifiers were discarded instead of being binned into consensus sequences. MiTCR, with a Q25 quality threshold and the strictest error-elimination algorithm, was used for CDR3 identification, clonotype clustering and error correction. A nonparametric unseen species model with Euler transformation was used to estimate a lower bound on total TCR beta diversity. TCRdb itself trimmed the public reads at Q25 with fastp, ran MiXCR and retained productive beta chains. All rows with the same CDR3 protein become a single entry with the most common DNA and genes. Here the V and J calls rest on TCRdb's processing, not on the authors' analysis. In all, the sample holds 750,000 to 1,000,000 distinct CDR3 sequences, and about 28% of those were seen once. The ten largest account for 9.5% to 13% of the sample.

This sample also appeared in a second study, on T cells of mothers and their children. As the second study states: The donors were nine systemically healthy Caucasian individuals, made up of three mothers and their six children. cDNA synthesis consumed the entire amount of extracted RNA, loaded at approximately 1.4 ug RNA in each 15 ul reaction. In the second PCR, the M1S primer added sample barcodes and 2-4 random nucleotides. Each mother yielded over 8 million TCR beta CDR3 reads and each child about 3 million reads. TCR recombination output is similarly shaped by thymic selection in related and unrelated pairs, with a minor effect exerted by inherited differences. Related mother-child pairs always showed normalized repertoire overlap that was slightly higher than in unrelated mother-child pairs, though the difference was never significant. No persistent microchimeric T cell clones were detected, at a sensitivity of around 97 clones per million clonotypes. In the study, deep NGS was used to compare the TCR beta repertoires of mothers and children, and features distinguishing related mother-child pairs from unrelated individuals were sought. On average, the children were around 11 +/- 4 years old, while the mothers were about 40 +/- 4 years old. Libraries were sequenced on Illumina HiSeq 2000 with 100+100 nt paired-end reads after adapter ligation with NEBNext reagents. Mother and child libraries were prepared a month apart and sequenced in separate runs to prevent cross-contamination. Between roughly 500,000 and 2,100,000 distinct TCR beta clonotypes were identified per donor. Naive TCR beta clonotypes were estimated from low-frequency clonotypes matched to each donor's FACS-determined naive share, without sorting.

The TCR was taken from a woman in her 40s in good health. The sequencing sample was made of blood.

The DNA is as follows: TGCGCCAGCAGCTTGGCCGGGTACTCTGGGGCCAACGTCCTGACTTTC. It translates as CASSLAGYSGANVLTF. The rearranged chain carries TRBV5-1 and TRBJ2-6, with the D segment identity uncertain. The CDR3 holds 16 amino acids from the cysteine to the phenylalanine. Left in the record is the CDR3 DNA by itself, 48 bases read in frame from the first base. Reading the germline V gene gives CDR1 SGHRS and CDR2 YFSETQ. A distance of 7 bases separates the germline ends of V and J, which lose 0 bases and 0 bases respectively.